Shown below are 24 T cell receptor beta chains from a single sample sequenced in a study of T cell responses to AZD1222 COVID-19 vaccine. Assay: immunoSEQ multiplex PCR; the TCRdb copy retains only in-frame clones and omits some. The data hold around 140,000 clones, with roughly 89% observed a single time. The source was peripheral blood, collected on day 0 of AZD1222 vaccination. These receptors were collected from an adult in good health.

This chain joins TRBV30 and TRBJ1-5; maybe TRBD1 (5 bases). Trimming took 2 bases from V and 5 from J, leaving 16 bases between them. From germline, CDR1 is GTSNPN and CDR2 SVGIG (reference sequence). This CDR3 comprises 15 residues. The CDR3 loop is CAWSQAGISYQPQHF. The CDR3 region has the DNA TGTGCCTGGAGTCAGGCAGGGATAAGCTATCAGCCCCAGCATTTT.

Here the CDR3 reads CASSEDTDYGYTF. The CDR3 coding sequence is TGTGCCAGCAGTGAGGACACCGACTATGGCTACACCTTC. V and J are TRBV6-1 and TRBJ1-2; TRBD1 is a possible D gene (5 bases). The CDR3 loop spans 13 amino acids. Looked up from germline, CDR1 is MNHNS and CDR2 is SASEGT. Trimming took off 3 bases at V and 3 bases at J, with 8 bases between the two ends.

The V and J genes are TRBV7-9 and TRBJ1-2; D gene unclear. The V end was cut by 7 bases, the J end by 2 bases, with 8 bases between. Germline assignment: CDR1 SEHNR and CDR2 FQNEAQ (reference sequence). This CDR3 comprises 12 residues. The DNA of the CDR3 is TGTGCCAGCAAAAGATGGAACTATGGCTACACCTTC. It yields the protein CASKRWNYGYTF.

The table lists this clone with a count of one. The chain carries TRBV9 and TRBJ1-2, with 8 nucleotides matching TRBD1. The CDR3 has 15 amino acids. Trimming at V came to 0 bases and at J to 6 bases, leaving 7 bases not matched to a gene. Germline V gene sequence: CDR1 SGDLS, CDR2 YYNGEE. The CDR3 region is CASSVASDRGHGYTF. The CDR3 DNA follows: TGTGCCAGCAGCGTAGCTAGCGACAGGGGCCATGGCTACACCTTC. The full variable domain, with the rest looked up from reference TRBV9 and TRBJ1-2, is DSGVTQTPKHLITATGQRVTLRCSPRSGDLSVYWYQQSLDQGLQFLIQYYNGEERAKGNILERFSAQQFPDLHSELNLSSLELGDSALYFCASSVASDRGHGYTFGSGTRLTVV.

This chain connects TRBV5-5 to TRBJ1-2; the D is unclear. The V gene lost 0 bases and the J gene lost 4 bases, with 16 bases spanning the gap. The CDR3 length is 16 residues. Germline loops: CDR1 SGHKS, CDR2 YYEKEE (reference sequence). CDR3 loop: CASSLVAADDGYGYTF. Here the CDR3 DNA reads TGTGCCAGCAGCTTGGTCGCCGCAGATGATGGCTATGGCTACACCTTC.

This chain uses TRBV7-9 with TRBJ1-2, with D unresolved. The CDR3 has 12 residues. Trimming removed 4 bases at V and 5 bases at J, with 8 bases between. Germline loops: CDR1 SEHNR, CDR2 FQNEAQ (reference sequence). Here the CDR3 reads CASSSGIYGYTF. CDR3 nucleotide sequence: TGTGCCAGCAGCTCGGGGATATATGGCTACACCTTC.

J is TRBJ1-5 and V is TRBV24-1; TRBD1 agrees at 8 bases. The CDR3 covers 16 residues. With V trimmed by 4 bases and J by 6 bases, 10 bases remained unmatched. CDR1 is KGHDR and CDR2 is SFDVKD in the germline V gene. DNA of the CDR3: TGTGCCACCAGTGAGGCGACAGGGGCGCTACTTCAGCCCCAGCATTTT. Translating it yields CATSEATGALLQPQHF.

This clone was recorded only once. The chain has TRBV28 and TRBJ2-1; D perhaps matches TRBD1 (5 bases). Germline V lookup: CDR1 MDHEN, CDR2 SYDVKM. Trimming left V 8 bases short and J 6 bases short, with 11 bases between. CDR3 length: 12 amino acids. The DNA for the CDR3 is TGTGCCAGCGGCGACAGCCTCAATGAGCAGTTCTTC. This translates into CASGDSLNEQFF.

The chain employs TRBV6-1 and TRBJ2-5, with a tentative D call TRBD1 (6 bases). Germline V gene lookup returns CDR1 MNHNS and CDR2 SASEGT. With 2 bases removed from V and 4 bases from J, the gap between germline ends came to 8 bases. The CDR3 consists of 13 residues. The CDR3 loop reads CASSERGSETQYF. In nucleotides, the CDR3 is TGTGCCAGCAGTGAAAGGGGGTCAGAGACCCAGTACTTC.

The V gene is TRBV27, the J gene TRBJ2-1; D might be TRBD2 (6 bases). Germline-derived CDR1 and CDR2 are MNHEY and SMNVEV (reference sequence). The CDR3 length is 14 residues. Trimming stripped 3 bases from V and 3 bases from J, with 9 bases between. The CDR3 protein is CASSFRGSYNEQFF. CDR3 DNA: TGTGCCAGCAGTTTCCGGGGGAGCTACAATGAGCAGTTCTTC.

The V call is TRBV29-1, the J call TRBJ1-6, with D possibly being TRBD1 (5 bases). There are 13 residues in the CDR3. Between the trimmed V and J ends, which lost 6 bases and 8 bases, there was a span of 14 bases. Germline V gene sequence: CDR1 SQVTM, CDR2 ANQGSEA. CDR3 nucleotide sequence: TGCAGCGTAGGGCAGGGTACCGATTCACCCCTCCACTTT. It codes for CSVGQGTDSPLHF.

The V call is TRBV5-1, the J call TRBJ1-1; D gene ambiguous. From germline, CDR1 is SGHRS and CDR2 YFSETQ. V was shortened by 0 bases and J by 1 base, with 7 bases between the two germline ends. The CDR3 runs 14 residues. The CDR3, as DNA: TGCGCCAGCAGCTTGGCCTGGAGGAACACTGAAGCTTTCTTT. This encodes CASSLAWRNTEAFF.

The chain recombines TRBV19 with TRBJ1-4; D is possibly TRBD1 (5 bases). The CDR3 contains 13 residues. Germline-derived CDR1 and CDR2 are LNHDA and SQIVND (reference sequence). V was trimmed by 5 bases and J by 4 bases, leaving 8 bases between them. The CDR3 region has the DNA TGTGCCAGTAGTCCGGGGCTTAATGAAAAACTGTTTTTT. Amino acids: CASSPGLNEKLFF. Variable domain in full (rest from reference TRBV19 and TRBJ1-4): DGGITQSPKYLFRKEGQNVTLSCEQNLNHDAMYWYRQDPGQGLRLIYYSQIVNDFQKGDIAEGYSVSREKKESFPLTVTSAQKNPTAFYLCASSPGLNEKLFFGSGTQLSVL.

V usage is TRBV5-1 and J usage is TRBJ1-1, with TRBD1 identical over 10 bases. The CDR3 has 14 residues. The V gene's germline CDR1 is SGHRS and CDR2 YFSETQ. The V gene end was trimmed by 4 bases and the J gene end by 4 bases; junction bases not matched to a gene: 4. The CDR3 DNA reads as TGCGCCAGCAGCCCGGGACAGGGGAGCACTGAAGCTTTCTTT. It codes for CASSPGQGSTEAFF.

The CDR3, as DNA: TGTGCCATCAGTGACCACAGGGAATCTAACTATGGCTACACCTTC. Translation: CAISDHRESNYGYTF. The chain links TRBV10-3 to TRBJ1-2; D may be TRBD1 (6 bases). CDR1 ENHRY and CDR2 SYGVKD come from the germline V gene. The CDR3 is 15 residues long. V lost 3 bases to trimming and J lost 0 bases, with 11 bases between them.

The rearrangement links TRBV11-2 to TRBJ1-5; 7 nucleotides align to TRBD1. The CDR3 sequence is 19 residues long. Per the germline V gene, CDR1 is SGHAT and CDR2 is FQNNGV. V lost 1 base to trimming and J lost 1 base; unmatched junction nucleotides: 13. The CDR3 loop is CASSLGSGTVMRSNQPQHF. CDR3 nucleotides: TGTGCCAGCAGCTTAGGTTCAGGGACAGTGATGAGGAGCAATCAGCCCCAGCATTTT.

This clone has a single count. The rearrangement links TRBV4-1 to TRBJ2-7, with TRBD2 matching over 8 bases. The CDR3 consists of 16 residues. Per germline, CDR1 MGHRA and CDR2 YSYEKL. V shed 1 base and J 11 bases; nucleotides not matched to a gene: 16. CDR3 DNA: TGCGCCAGCAGCCAAGTCCCGATGGATAGCGGGATATCAAAGTACTTC. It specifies CASSQVPMDSGISKYF.

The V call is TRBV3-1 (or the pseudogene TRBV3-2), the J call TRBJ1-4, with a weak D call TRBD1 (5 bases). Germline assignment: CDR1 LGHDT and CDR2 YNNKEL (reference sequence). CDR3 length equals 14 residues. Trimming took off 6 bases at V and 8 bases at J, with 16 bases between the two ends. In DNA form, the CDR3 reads TGTGCCAGCAGTCATCAGGGCCCCCGAGAAAAACTGTTTTTT. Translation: CASSHQGPREKLFF.

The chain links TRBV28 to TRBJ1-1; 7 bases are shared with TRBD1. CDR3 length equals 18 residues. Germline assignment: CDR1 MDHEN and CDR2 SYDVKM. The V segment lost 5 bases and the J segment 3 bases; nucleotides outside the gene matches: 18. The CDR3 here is CASSPPISPRGQDTEAFF. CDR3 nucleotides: TGTGCCAGCAGTCCCCCTATATCCCCTAGGGGGCAGGACACTGAAGCTTTCTTT. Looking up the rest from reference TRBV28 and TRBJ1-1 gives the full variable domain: DVKVTQSSRYLVKRTGEKVFLECVQDMDHENMFWYRQDPGLGLRLIYFSYDVKMKEKGDIPEGYSVSREKKERFSLILESASTNQTSMYLCASSPPISPRGQDTEAFFGQGTRLTVV.

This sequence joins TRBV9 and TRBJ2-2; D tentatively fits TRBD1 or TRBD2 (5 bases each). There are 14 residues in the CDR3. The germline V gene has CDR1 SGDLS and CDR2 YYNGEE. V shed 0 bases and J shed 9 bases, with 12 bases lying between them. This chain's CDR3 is CASSVDPEGWELFF. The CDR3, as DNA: TGTGCCAGCAGCGTAGACCCCGAGGGGTGGGAGCTGTTTTTT. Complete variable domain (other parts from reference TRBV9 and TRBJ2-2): DSGVTQTPKHLITATGQRVTLRCSPRSGDLSVYWYQQSLDQGLQFLIQYYNGEERAKGNILERFSAQQFPDLHSELNLSSLELGDSALYFCASSVDPEGWELFFGEGSRLTVL.

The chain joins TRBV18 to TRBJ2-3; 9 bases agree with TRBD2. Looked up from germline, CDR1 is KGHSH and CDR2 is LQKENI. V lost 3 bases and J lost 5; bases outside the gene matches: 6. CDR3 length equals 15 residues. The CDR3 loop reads CASSPGGRAKDTQYF. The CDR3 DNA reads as TGTGCCAGCTCACCGGGCGGGAGGGCCAAAGATACGCAGTATTTT.

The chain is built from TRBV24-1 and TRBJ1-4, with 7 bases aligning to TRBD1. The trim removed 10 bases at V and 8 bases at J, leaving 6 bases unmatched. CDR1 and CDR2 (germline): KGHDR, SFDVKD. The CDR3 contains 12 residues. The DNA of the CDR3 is TGTGCCACAGGGGGCTCGGAAGAAAAACTGTTTTTT. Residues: CATGGSEEKLFF.

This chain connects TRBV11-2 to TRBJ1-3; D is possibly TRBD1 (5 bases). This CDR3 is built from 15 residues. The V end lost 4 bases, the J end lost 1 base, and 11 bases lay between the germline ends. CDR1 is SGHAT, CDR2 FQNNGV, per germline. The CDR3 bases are TGTGCCAGCAGCTCCCCTCGACAGTCTGGAAACACCATATATTTT. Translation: CASSSPRQSGNTIYF.

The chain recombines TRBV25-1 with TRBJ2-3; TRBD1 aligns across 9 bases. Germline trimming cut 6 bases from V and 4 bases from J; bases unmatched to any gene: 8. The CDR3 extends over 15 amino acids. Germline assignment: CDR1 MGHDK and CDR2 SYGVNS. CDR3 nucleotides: TGTGCCAGCAGGGGGGGGACAGGGAGGGCAGATACGCAGTATTTT. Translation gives CASRGGTGRADTQYF. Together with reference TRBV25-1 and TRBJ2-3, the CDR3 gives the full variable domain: EADIYQTPRYLVIGTGKKITLECSQTMGHDKMYWYQQDPGMELHLIHYSYGVNSTEKGDLSSESTVSRIRTEHFPLTLESARPSHTSQYLCASRGGTGRADTQYFGPGTRLTVL.